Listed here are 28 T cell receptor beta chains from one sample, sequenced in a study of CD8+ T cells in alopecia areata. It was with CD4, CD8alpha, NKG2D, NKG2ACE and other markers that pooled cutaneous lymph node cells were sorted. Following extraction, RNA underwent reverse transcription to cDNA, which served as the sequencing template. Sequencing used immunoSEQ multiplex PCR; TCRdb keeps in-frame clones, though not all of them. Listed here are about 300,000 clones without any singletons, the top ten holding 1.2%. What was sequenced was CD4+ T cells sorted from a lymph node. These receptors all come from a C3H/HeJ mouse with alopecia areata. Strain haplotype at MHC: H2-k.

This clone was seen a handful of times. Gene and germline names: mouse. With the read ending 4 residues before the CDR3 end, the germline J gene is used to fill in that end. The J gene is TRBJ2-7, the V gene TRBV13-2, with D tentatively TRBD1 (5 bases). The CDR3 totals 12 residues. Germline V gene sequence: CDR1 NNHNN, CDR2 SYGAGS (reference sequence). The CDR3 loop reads CASGAAGYEQYF. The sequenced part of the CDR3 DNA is TGTGCCAGCGGGGCCGCAGGGTAT.

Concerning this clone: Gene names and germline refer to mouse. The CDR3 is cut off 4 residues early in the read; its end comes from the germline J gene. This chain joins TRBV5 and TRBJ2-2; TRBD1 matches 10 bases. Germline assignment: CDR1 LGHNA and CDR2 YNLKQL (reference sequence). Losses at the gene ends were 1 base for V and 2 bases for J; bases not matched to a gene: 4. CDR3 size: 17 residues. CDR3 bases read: TGTGCCAGCAGCCAAGGAGCGGGACAGGGGAACACCGGG. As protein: CASSQGAGQGNTG. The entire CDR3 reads CASSQGAGQGNTGQLYF.

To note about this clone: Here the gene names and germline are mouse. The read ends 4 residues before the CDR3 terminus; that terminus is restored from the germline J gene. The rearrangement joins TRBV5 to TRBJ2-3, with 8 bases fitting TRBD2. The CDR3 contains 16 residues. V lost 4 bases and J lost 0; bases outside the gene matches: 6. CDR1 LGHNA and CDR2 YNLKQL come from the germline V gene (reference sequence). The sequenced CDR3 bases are TGTGCCAGCAGCCGAGACTGGGGTCCTAGTGCAGAA. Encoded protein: CASSRDWGPSAE. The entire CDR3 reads CASSRDWGPSAETLYF.

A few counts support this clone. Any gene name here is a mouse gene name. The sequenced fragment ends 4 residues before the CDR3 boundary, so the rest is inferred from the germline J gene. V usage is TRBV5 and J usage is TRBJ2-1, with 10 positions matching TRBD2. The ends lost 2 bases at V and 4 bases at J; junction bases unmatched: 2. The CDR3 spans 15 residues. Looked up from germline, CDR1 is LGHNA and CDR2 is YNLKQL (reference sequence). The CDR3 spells CASSQLLGGYAEQFF. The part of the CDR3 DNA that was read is TGTGCCAGCAGCCAATTACTGGGGGGGTATGCT.

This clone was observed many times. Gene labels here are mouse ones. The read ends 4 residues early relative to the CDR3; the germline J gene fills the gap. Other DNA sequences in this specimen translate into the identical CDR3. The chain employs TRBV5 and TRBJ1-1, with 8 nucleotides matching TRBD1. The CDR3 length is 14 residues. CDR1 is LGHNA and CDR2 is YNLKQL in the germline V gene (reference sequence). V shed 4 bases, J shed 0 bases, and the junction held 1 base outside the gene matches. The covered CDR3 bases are TGTGCCAGCAGCCCGGGACAGGCAAACACA. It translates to CASSPGQANT. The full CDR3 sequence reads CASSPGQANTEVFF.

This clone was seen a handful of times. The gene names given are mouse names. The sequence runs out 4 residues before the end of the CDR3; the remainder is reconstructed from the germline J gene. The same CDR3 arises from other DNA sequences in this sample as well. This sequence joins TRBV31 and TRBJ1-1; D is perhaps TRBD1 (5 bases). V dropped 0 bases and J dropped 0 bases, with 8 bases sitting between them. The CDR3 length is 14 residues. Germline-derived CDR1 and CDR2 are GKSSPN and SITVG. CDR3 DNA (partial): TGTGCCTGGAGTCTCGACAGTGCAAACACA. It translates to CAWSLDSANT. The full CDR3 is CAWSLDSANTEVFF.

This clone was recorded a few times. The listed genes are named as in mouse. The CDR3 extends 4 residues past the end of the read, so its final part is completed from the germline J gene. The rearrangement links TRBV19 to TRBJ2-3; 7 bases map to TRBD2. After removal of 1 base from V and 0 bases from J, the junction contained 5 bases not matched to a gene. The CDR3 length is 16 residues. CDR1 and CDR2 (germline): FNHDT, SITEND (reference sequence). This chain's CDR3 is CASSIKTGPSAETLYF. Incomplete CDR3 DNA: TGTGCCAGCAGTATAAAGACTGGGCCTAGTGCAGAA.

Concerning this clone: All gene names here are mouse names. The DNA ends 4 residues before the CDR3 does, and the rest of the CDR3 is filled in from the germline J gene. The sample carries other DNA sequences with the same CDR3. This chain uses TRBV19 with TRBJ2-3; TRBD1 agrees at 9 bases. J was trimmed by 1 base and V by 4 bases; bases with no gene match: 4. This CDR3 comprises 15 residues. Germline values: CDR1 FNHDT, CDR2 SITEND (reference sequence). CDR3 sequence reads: CASSPRQGGAETLYF. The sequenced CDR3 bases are TGTGCCAGCAGTCCCCGACAGGGGGGTGCAGAA.

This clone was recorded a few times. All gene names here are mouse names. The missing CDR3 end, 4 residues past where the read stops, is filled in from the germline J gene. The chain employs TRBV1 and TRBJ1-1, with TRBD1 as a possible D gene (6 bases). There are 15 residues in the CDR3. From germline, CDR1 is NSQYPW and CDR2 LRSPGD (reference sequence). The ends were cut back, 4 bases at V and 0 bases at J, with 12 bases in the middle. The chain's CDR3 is CTCSGGTTANTEVFF. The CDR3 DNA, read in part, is TGCACCTGCAGTGGAGGGACAACAGCAAACACA.

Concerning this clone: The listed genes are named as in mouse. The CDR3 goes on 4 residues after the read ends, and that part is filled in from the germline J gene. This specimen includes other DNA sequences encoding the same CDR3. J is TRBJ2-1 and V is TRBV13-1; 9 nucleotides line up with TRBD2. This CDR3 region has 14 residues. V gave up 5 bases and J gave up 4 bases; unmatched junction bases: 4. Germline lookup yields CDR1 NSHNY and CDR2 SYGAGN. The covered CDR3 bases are TGTGCCAGCAGAGCCGGGACTGGGTATGCT. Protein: CASRAGTGYA. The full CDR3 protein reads CASRAGTGYAEQFF.

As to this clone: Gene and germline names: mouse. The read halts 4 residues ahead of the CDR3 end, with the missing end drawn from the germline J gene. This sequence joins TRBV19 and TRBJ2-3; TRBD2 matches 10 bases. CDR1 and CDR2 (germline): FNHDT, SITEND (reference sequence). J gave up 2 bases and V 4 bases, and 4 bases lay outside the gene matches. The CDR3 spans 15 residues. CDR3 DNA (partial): TGTGCCAGCAGTCTCGGACTGGGGGTTGCAGAA. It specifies CASSLGLGVAE. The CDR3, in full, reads CASSLGLGVAETLYF.

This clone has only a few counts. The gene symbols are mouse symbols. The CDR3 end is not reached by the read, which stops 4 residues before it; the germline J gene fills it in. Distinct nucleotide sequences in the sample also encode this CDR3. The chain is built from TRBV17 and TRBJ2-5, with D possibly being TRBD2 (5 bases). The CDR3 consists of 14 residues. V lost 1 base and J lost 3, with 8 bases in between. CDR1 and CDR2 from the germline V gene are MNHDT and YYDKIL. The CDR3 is CASSRGAGQDTQYF. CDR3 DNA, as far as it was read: TGTGCTAGCAGTAGAGGGGCTGGGCAAGAC.

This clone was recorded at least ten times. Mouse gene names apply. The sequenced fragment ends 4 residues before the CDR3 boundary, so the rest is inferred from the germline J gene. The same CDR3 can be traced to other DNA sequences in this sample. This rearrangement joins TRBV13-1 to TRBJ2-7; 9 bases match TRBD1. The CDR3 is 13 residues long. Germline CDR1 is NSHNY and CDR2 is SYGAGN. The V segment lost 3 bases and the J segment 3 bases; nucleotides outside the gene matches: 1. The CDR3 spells CASSAGQGYEQYF. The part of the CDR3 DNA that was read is TGTGCCAGCAGTGCGGGACAGGGCTAT.

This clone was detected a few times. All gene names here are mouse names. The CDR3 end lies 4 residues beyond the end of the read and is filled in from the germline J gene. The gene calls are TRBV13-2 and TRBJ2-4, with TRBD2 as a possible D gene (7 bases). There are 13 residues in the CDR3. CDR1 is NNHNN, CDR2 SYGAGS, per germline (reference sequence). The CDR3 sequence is CASGGGARNTLYF. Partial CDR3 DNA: TGTGCCAGCGGTGGGGGGGCGCGGAAC.

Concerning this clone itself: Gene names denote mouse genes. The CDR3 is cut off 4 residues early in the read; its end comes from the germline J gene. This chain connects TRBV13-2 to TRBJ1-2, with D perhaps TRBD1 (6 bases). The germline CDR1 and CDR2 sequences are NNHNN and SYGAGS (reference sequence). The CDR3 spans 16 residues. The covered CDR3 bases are TGTGCCAGCGGTGAGCGAGACTGGGGGGGCGCCGGC. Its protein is CASGERDWGGAG. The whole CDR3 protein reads CASGERDWGGAGDYTF.

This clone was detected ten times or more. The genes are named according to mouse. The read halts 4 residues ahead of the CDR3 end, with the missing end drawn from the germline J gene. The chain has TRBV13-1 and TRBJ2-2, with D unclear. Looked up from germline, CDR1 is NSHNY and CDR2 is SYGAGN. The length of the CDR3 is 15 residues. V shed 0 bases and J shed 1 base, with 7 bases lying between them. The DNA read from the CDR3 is TGTGCCAGCAGTGATGCTACAGTAAACACCGGG. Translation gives CASSDATVNTG. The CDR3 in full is CASSDATVNTGQLYF.

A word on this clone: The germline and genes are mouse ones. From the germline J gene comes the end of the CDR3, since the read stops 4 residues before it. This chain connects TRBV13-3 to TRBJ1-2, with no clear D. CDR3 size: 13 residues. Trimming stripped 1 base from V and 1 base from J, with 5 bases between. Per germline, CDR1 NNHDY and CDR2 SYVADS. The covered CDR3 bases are TGTGCCAGCAGTGATAACAGAAACTCC. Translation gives CASSDNRNS. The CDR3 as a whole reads CASSDNRNSDYTF.

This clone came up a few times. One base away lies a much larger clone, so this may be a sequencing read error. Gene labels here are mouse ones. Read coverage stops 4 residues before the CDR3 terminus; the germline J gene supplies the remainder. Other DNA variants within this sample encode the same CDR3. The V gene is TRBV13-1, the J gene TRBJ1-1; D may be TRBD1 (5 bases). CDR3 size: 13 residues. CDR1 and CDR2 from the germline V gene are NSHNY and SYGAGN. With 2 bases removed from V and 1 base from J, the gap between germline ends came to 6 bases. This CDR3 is CASSDGGNTEVFF. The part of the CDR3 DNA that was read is TGTGCCAGCAGTGACGGGGGGAACACA.

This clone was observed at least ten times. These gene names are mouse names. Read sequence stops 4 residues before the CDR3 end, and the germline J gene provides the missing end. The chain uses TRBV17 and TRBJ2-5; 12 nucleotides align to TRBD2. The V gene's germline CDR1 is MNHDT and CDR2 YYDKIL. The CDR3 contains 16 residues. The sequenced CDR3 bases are TGTGCTAGCAGTAGAGCGGGGACTGGGGGGCGAGAC. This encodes CASSRAGTGGRD. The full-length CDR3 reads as CASSRAGTGGRDTQYF.

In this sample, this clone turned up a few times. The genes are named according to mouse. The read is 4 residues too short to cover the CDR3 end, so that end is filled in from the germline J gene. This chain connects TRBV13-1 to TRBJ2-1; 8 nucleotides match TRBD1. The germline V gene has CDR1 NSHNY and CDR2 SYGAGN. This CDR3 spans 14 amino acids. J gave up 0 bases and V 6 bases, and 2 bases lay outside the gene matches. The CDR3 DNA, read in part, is TGTGCCAGCACCGACAGGGGTAACTATGCT. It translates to CASTDRGNYA. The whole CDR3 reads CASTDRGNYAEQFF.

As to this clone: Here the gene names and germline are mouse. CDR3 amino acids: CASKPGQGGETLYF. Partial CDR3 DNA: TGTGCCAGCAAACCGGGACAGGGTGGAGAA. The chain uses TRBV19 and TRBJ2-3, with 9 bases identical to TRBD1. The read is 4 residues too short to cover the CDR3 end, so that end is filled in from the germline J gene. This CDR3 contains 14 residues. CDR1 FNHDT and CDR2 SITEND come from the germline V gene (reference sequence).

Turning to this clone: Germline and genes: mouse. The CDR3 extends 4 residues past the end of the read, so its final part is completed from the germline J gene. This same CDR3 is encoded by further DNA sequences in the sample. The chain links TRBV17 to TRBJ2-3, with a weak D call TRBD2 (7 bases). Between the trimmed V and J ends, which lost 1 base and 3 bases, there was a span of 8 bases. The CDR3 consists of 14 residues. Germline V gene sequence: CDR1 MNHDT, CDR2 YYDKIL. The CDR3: CASSRVGGAETLYF. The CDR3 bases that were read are TGTGCTAGCAGTAGAGTGGGGGGCGCAGAA. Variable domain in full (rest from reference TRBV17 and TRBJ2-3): DTTVKQNPRYKLARVGKPVNLICSQTMNHDTMYWYQKKPNQAPKLLLFYYDKILNREADTFEKFQSSRPNNSFCSLYIGSAGLEYSAMYLCASSRVGGAETLYFGSGTRLTVL.

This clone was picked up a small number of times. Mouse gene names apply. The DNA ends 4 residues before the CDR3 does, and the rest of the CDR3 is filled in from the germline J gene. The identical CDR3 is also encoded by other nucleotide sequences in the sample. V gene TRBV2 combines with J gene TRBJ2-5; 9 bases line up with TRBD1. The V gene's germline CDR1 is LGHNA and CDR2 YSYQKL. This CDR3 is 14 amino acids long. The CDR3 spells CASSQEDRGDTQYF. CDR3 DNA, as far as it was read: TGTGCCAGCAGCCAAGAAGACAGGGGGGAC.

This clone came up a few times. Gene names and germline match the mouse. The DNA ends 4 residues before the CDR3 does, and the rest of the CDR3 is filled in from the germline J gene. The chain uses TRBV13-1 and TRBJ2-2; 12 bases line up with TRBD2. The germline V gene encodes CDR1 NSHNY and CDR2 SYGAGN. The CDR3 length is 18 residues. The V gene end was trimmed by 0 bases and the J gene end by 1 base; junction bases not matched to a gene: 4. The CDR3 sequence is CASSDADWGGGNTGQLYF. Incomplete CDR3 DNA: TGTGCCAGCAGTGATGCAGACTGGGGGGGCGGAAACACCGGG.

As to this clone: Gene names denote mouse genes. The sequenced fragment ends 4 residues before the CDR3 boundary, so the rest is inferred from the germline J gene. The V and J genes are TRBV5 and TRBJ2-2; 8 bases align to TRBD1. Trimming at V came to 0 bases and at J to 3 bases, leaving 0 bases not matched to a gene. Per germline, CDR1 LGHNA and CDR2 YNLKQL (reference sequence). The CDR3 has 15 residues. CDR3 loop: CASSQDRGHTGQLYF. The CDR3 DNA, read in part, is TGTGCCAGCAGCCAAGACAGGGGGCACACCGGG.

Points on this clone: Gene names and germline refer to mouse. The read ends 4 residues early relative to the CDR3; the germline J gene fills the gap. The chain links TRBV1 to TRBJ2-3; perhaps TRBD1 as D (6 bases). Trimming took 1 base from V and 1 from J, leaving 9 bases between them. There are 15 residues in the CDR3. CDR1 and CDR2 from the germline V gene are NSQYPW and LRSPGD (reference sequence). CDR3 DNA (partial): TGCACCTGCAGTGCAGTTAGACAGGGTGCAGAA. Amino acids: CTCSAVRQGAE. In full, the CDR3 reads CTCSAVRQGAETLYF.

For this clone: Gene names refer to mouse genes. Incomplete CDR3 DNA: TGTGCCAGCAGCCAAGATAGCCTGGGGGTTAACCAAGAC. Translating gives CASSQDSLGVNQD. The full CDR3 reads CASSQDSLGVNQDTQYF. V usage is TRBV5 and J usage is TRBJ2-5; 7 bases match TRBD2. Read data end 4 residues before the CDR3 end; the end is taken from the germline J gene. Germline assignment: CDR1 LGHNA and CDR2 YNLKQL (reference sequence). The CDR3 has 17 residues. The J segment lost 0 bases and the V segment lost 0 bases, leaving 6 bases of the junction unmatched.

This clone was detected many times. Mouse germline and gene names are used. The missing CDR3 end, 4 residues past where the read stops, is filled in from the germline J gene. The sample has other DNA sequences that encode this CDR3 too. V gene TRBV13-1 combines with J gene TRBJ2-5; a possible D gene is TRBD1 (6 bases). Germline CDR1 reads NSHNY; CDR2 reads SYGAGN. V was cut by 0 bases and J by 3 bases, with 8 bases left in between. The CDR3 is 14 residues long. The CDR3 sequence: CASSDGGQQDTQYF. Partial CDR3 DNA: TGTGCCAGCAGTGATGGGGGACAACAAGAC.